This T cell receptor beta chain is drawn from a study of T cells in Graves' hyperthyroidism and ophthalmopathy. There were TCR beta CDR3 regions amplified from RNA transcripts. The HTBI primer set drove a first-round RT-PCR of the TCR CDR3. TCRdb used MiXCR to reprocess the multiplex PCR reads, holding one entry per CDR3 protein. The sample carries 530,000 or so distinct CDR3 sequences, approximately 44% recorded once. This clonotype was seen ten or more times. This CDR3 contains 14 residues. Trimming removed 7 bases from V and 2 bases from J; junction bases left unmatched: 7. Stable Graves' hyperthyroidism denoted no ophthalmopathy progression over 18 months.

The clonotype comes from a woman between 18 and 29 years old with Graves' hyperthyroidism. V gene TRBV12-3 or TRBV12-4 combines with J gene TRBJ2-7; 8 bases map to TRBD1. Sample: peripheral blood or thyroid tissue (not recorded which). The CDR3: CASTPSGGPYEQYF. The CDR3 DNA follows: TGTGCCAGCACTCCGTCAGGGGGCCCCTACGAGCAGTACTTC.